This is a list of T cell receptor beta chains from one sample in a study of shared clonotypes between healthy human individuals. Sequencing used immunoSEQ multiplex PCR; TCRdb keeps in-frame clones, though not all of them. The sample has some 500,000 clones, 90% to 97% seen once. The sample was naive CD4+ T cells sorted from blood. The origin of the receptors is a woman aged 25-40 years in good health. CDR3s include the opening cysteine and the closing phenylalanine or tryptophan. The order of the fields is clone size, D gene, J gene, V gene, CDR3 protein, CDR3 DNA. D genes are given only for firm matches. Some rows have no size entry. The others give once, few or many, or a class for an expanded clone.

abundance: .; d_gene: .; j_gene: TRBJ1-5; v_gene: TRBV28; CDR3aa: CASSSPVSSNQPQHF; CDR3nt: TGTGCCAGCAGTTCCCCGGTTTCTAGCAATCAGCCCCAGCATTTT
abundance: .; d_gene: .; j_gene: TRBJ2-5; v_gene: TRBV5-1; CDR3aa: CASSLEPTLQETQYF; CDR3nt: TGCGCCAGCAGCTTGGAACCCACGCTCCAAGAGACCCAGTACTTC
abundance: .; d_gene: .; j_gene: TRBJ1-1; v_gene: TRBV5-1; CDR3aa: CASSLIIQGRGIGAMNTEAFF; CDR3nt: TGCGCCAGCAGCTTGATAATCCAGGGAAGAGGGATTGGGGCAATGAACACTGAAGCTTTCTTT
abundance: .; d_gene: TRBD1; j_gene: TRBJ2-3; v_gene: TRBV5-1; CDR3aa: CASSGDREFGTQYF; CDR3nt: TGCGCCAGCAGCGGCGACAGGGAGTTTGGTACGCAGTATTTT
abundance: .; d_gene: TRBD2; j_gene: TRBJ2-5; v_gene: TRBV29-1; CDR3aa: CSAVLAGEGGQETQYF; CDR3nt: TGCAGCGCCGTACTAGCGGGAGAAGGTGGGCAAGAGACCCAGTACTTC
abundance: .; d_gene: .; j_gene: TRBJ2-5; v_gene: TRBV27; CDR3aa: CASRSGTQETQYF; CDR3nt: TGTGCCAGCAGGTCCGGCACCCAAGAGACCCAGTACTTC
abundance: .; d_gene: .; j_gene: TRBJ2-1; v_gene: TRBV19; CDR3aa: CASRWQGGGQFF; CDR3nt: TGTGCCAGTAGGTGGCAGGGAGGAGGGCAGTTCTTC
abundance: .; d_gene: TRBD1; j_gene: TRBJ2-1; v_gene: TRBV28; CDR3aa: CASSLGQGGEQFF; CDR3nt: TGTGCCAGCAGTTTAGGACAGGGTGGTGAGCAGTTCTTC
abundance: once; d_gene: .; j_gene: TRBJ2-7; v_gene: TRBV18; CDR3aa: CASSPPRRPDEQYF; CDR3nt: TGTGCCAGCTCACCGCCCCGGCGGCCGGACGAGCAGTACTTC
abundance: .; d_gene: .; j_gene: TRBJ2-5; v_gene: TRBV7-9; CDR3aa: CASSLGVGVGLETQYF; CDR3nt: TGTGCCAGCAGCTTAGGTGTGGGAGTTGGTCTAGAGACCCAGTACTTC
abundance: .; d_gene: TRBD2; j_gene: TRBJ2-5; v_gene: TRBV29-1; CDR3aa: CSVAWTSGIETQYF; CDR3nt: TGCAGCGTTGCATGGACTAGCGGGATTGAGACCCAGTACTTC
abundance: .; d_gene: TRBD2; j_gene: TRBJ2-7; v_gene: TRBV6-6; CDR3aa: CASRSGGRASEQYF; CDR3nt: TGTGCCAGCAGATCAGGCGGGAGGGCCTCCGAGCAGTACTTC
abundance: .; d_gene: .; j_gene: TRBJ1-1; v_gene: TRBV5-1; CDR3aa: CASSLASDFEAFF; CDR3nt: TGCGCCAGCAGCTTGGCGTCGGATTTTGAAGCTTTCTTT
abundance: .; d_gene: TRBD1; j_gene: TRBJ1-5; v_gene: TRBV19; CDR3aa: CASSMDRGGQPQHF; CDR3nt: TGTGCCAGTAGTATGGACAGGGGTGGTCAGCCCCAGCATTTT
abundance: once; d_gene: TRBD1; j_gene: TRBJ1-1; v_gene: TRBV29-1; CDR3aa: CSVEPDRWGTEAFF; CDR3nt: TGCAGCGTTGAGCCGGACAGGTGGGGGACTGAAGCTTTCTTT
abundance: .; d_gene: .; j_gene: TRBJ1-6; v_gene: TRBV20-1; CDR3aa: CSASGSPLHF; CDR3nt: TGCAGTGCTAGTGGTTCACCCCTCCACTTT
abundance: .; d_gene: .; j_gene: TRBJ1-6; v_gene: TRBV18; CDR3aa: CASSPGAENSPLHF; CDR3nt: TGTGCCAGCTCACCAGGGGCCGAGAATTCACCCCTCCACTTT
abundance: once; d_gene: .; j_gene: TRBJ2-4; v_gene: TRBV27; CDR3aa: CASGFTGAAKNIQYF; CDR3nt: TGTGCCAGCGGCTTTACGGGTGCGGCCAAAAACATTCAGTACTTC
abundance: .; d_gene: TRBD2; j_gene: TRBJ2-1; v_gene: TRBV4-2; CDR3aa: CASSPLLAGEPSSSSYNEQFF; CDR3nt: TGTGCCAGCAGCCCCTTATTAGCGGGCGAGCCCTCCTCTAGCTCCTACAATGAGCAGTTCTTC
abundance: .; d_gene: TRBD2; j_gene: TRBJ2-1; v_gene: TRBV19; CDR3aa: CASNSGRAREQFF; CDR3nt: TGTGCCAGTAACAGCGGGAGGGCCCGGGAGCAGTTCTTC